This T cell receptor (beta chain) stems from a study of T cells in localized non-small cell lung cancer. Comments on this clone: Its antigen is still unknown.

General study findings and limits: The study detected a median around 61 of the top 100 tumor clones in adjacent lung. A higher density of T cells in blood coincided with extended overall survival. Without multi-region sequencing, intratumor heterogeneity could not be excluded. Uninvolved adjacent lung had the highest recorded T cell clonality, with tumor below it.

This CDR3 comprises 15 residues. Germline V gives CDR1 SGHRS, CDR2 YFSETQ. V trimming: 0 bases; J trimming: 2 bases; junction bases outside the gene matches: 5. Only in-frame clones appear in the TCRdb table, and some are missing; sequencing was by immunoSEQ multiplex PCR. The sample shows some 64,000 clones, under 90% of them seen only once. The TCR was taken from a woman aged 40-70 years with stage I lung adenocarcinoma. The V gene is TRBV5-1, the J gene TRBJ2-7; 7 nucleotides align to TRBD1. Sequenced here: peripheral blood, sampled before any cancer treatment. This chain's CDR3 is CASSLAGQAPYEQYF. The CDR3 DNA sequence: TGCGCCAGCAGCTTGGCCGGACAGGCCCCCTACGAGCAGTACTTC.